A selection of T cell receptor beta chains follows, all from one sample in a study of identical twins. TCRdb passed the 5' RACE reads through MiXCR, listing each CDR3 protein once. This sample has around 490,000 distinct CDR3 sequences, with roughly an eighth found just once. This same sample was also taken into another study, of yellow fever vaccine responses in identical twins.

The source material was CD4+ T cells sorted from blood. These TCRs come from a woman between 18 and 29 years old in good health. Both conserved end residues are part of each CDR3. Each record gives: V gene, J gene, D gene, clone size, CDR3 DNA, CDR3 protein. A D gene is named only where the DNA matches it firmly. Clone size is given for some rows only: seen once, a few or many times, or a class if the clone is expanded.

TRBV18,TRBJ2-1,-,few,TGTGCCAGCTCACCACCCAAAGGGAACCCCTTGTTC,CASSPPKGNPLF
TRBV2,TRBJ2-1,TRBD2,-,TGTGCCAGCAGGCTAGCGGGTGGGGGGAATGAGCAGTTCTTC,CASRLAGGGNEQFF
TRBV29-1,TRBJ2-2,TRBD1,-,TGCAGCGTTGACAGGGGGCTCGGCACCGGGGAGCTGTTTTTT,CSVDRGLGTGELFF
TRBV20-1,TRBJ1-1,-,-,TGCAGTGCTAGCTCCCCTGAAGCTTTCTTT,CSASSPEAFF
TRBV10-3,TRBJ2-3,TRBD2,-,TGTGCCAGCACCCACAAGCTAGCGGGAGGACTAGATACGCAGTATTTT,CASTHKLAGGLDTQYF
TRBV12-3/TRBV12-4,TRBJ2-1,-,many,TGTGCCAGCAGTTTAGCGGGGCGCAATGAGCAGTTCTTC,CASSLAGRNEQFF
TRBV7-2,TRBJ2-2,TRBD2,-,TGTGCCAGCAGCCCTAGGACTAGCGTATGGGAGCTGTTTTTT,CASSPRTSVWELFF
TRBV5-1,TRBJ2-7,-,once,TGCGCCAGCAGCTTGGGGGTCACCTACTACGAGCAGTACTTC,CASSLGVTYYEQYF
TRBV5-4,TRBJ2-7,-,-,TGTGCCAGCAGCTCCCGGGACACGTTCGAGCAGTACTTC,CASSSRDTFEQYF
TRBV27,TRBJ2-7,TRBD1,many,TGTGCCAGCAGTTACCGTCAGGGGGCTTACGAGCAGTACTTC,CASSYRQGAYEQYF
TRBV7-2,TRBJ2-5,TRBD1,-,TGTGCCAGCAGCGTACAGGGGGCTGAGGGGGAGACCCAGTACTTC,CASSVQGAEGETQYF
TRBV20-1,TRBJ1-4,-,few,TGCAGTGCTCCGGACAGCAGAAATGAAAAACTGTTTTTT,CSAPDSRNEKLFF
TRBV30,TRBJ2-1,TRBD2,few,TGTGCCTGGAGTGTACTGGTTAGCGGGGGGGCCGTGGCCTACAATGAGCAGTTCTTC,CAWSVLVSGGAVAYNEQFF
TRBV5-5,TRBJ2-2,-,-,TGTGCCAGCAGCTTGGCTATATTTGGACAGTCGGAGGGGCTGTTTTTT,CASSLAIFGQSEGLFF
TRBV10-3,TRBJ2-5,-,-,TGTGCCACCTTCAATGGGGGAGAGACCCAGTACTTC,CATFNGGETQYF
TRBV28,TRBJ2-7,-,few,TGTGCCAGCAGTGGCGTAGAGCGTTCCTACGAGCAGTACTTC,CASSGVERSYEQYF
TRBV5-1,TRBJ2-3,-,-,TGCGCCAGCAGTATGACCCCGGGAACGGTAGATACGCAGTATTTT,CASSMTPGTVDTQYF
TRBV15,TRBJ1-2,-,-,TGTGCCACCAGCAGTCATTCGGGGGGTTGGACCTATGGCTACACCTTC,CATSSHSGGWTYGYTF
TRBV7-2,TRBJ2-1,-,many,TGTGCCAGCAGCCAGAGCTCCTACAATGAGCAGTTCTTC,CASSQSSYNEQFF
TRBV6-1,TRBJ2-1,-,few,TGTGCCAGCAGGGAAGCGGCAGGCGGGCAGTTCTTC,CASREAAGGQFF